The sequence of this T cell receptor beta chain was determined in a study of T cells in tuberculosis. CDR1 is WSHSY and CDR2 is SAAADI in the germline V gene. With V trimmed by 4 bases and J by 1 base, 6 bases remained unmatched. This CDR3 contains 17 residues. Sorting used thawed, overnight-rested PBMC stained with anti-CD3, a viability dye and GMM-loaded CD1B tetramer. CD1B tetramers were loaded with Rhodococcus equi-derived C32 glucose monomycolate. Before cryopreservation, the sorted PBMC lost their CD14-expressing monocytes. Study observations and caveats: The stringent gate may have excluded weak CD1B-GMM tetramer binders.

Assay used: immunoSEQ multiplex PCR; TCRdb lists only in-frame clones, some missing. The data show 88,000 or so clones, roughly 91% seen once. This chain uses TRBV10-2 with TRBJ2-2; 10 nucleotides match TRBD2. The sequence was collected from an adult woman with latent tuberculosis. Input material: CD1b-GMM tetramer-negative cells sorted from PBMCs. The CDR3 DNA reads as TGCGCCAGCAGTGGAGCGGGGGGGCCAATGAACACCGGGGAGCTGTTTTTT. Translating it yields CASSGAGGPMNTGELFF.